Detailed here is one T cell receptor (beta chain). Its antigen is unidentified. The data derive from a study of identical twins. A universal primer binding site was introduced by template switching. The final cDNA contained unique molecular identifiers. TCRdb independently ran MiXCR on the 5' RACE reads; one entry per CDR3 protein. This sample has fewer than 650,000 distinct CDR3 sequences, with just under 10% found just once. Study results and caveats: Invariant populations such as MAIT and iNKT cells could partly muddle zero-insertion analyses. Weaker excess twin sharing was seen among beta out-of-frame sequences.

The CDR3 is made up of 15 amino acids. Trimming removed 2 bases at V and 3 bases at J, with 14 bases between. Germline loops: CDR1 MNHEY, CDR2 SMNVEV (reference sequence). In addition, the sample was reused for a study of yellow fever vaccine responses in identical twins.

The sequence derives from a woman between 18 and 29 years old in good health. Sequencing used PBMCs. The chain joins TRBV27 to TRBJ2-7; D might be TRBD2 (5 bases). The CDR3 protein is CASSLGVEGSYEQYF. The CDR3 DNA sequence: TGTGCCAGCAGTTTAGGGGTGGAAGGGAGCTACGAGCAGTACTTC.